This T cell receptor beta chain was sequenced during a study of blood T cell repertoires in COVID-19. Study summary: The study drew acute and convalescent COVID-19 samples from the United States, Italy and Spain. In each case, the material was cDNA or gDNA derived from T cells, B-cell-depleted T cells, or PBMCs.

As processed by the authors: Amplification of reference gene primers was used by the study to estimate nucleated cell counts. The table came from immunoSEQ multiplex PCR; TCRdb's copy has only in-frame clones and leaves some out. V, J and clone size were drawn from that table, and D and trimming were deduced from the DNA. The sample holds approximately 230,000 clones, around 89% seen once. This clone has a handful of counts. Germline CDR1 reads SGHTA; CDR2 reads FQGNSA. The CDR3 has 15 amino acids. V was clipped by 5 bases and J by 3 bases, with 17 bases between them. Patients at the Seattle site were enrolled during active infection and followed longitudinally.

Input material: peripheral blood. The rearrangement links TRBV7-2 to TRBJ2-7; maybe TRBD2 (6 bases). This clonotype was obtained from a woman in her twenties or thirties with COVID-19, enrolled during active disease. Written as DNA, the CDR3 is TGTGCCAGCAGCATTAGCGGAGGTGCGGTCTACGAGCAGTACTTC. It codes for CASSISGGAVYEQYF.